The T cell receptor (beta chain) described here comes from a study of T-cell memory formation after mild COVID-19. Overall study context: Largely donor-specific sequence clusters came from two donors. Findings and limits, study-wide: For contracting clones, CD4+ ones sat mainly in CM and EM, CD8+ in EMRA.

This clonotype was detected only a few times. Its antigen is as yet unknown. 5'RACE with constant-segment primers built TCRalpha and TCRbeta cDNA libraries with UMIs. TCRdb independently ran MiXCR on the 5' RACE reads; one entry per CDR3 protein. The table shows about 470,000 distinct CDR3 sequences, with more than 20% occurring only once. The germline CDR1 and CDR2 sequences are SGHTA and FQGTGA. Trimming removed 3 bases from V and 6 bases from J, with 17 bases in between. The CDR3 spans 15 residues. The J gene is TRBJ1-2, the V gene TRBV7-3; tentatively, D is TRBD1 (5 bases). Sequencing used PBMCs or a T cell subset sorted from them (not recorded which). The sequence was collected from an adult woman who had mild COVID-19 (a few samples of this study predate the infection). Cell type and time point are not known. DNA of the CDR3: TGTGCCAGCAGCTTTAACTCCGCGGGGCTTGATGGCTACACCTTC. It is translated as CASSFNSAGLDGYTF.